These T cell receptor beta chains were read from a single sample in a study of blood T cell repertoires in COVID-19. The method was immunoSEQ multiplex PCR; TCRdb's version includes in-frame clones alone and lacks a portion of them. The repertoire holds some 140,000 clones, with around three quarters as singletons. Sequencing was carried out using peripheral blood. The source of these receptors is a man in his sixties with acute or convalescent COVID-19. Both conserved end residues are trimmed from each CDR3.

v_call	j_call	cdr3_aa
TRBV6-2/TRBV6-3	TRBJ2-1	ASSPDRGYYNEQF
TRBV7-9	TRBJ2-1	ASSLAGGVRYNEQF
TRBV24-1	TRBJ2-3	ATSERGGGTDTQY
TRBV9	TRBJ2-2	ASSSSARANTGELF
TRBV10-3	TRBJ1-2	AISDGGDNYGYT
TRBV14	TRBJ2-7	ASSQVRVLSSYEQY
TRBV6-2/TRBV6-3	TRBJ1-2	ASSYFRGVDGYT
TRBV29-1	TRBJ1-3	SGATGVTGNTIY
TRBV19	TRBJ1-1	ASHTGSYTEAF
TRBV7-2	TRBJ1-1	ASSLWGRPVTEAF
TRBV2	TRBJ2-3	ASWESGQGFTDTQY
TRBV7-8	TRBJ2-3	ASSFLAGATDTQY
TRBV6-5	TRBJ1-6	ASSSGSPLH
TRBV4-3	TRBJ2-3	ASSQNRGELAGVEVTDTQY
TRBV30	TRBJ1-2	AWSGSVVRT
TRBV2	TRBJ1-3	ASSEVERGSTIY
TRBV27	TRBJ1-1	ASRQGMNTEAF
TRBV28	TRBJ1-1	ASSPQGPNTEAF
TRBV6-1	TRBJ1-5	ASREGAGDQPQH
TRBV25-1	TRBJ2-7	ASSEETSGAYEQY
TRBV27	TRBJ1-2	ASSPRRGQDGYT
TRBV12-3/TRBV12-4	TRBJ1-6	ASSSSNSPLH
TRBV5-1	TRBJ2-1	ASQLAGGLDEQF
TRBV12-3/TRBV12-4	TRBJ1-2	ASSETGVDGYT
TRBV30	TRBJ2-2	AWSVEGGVTGELF
TRBV19	TRBJ2-7	ASRERRSSYEQY
TRBV19	TRBJ2-1	ASSTGAGRYEQF
TRBV24-1	TRBJ2-3	ATGEGTDTQY
TRBV6-5	TRBJ1-4	ASRIPTNEKLF
TRBV12-3/TRBV12-4	TRBJ2-5	ASSLRRGETQY
TRBV28	TRBJ1-1	ASSLVMGTQGGAHNEAF
TRBV4-1	TRBJ1-1	ASSLPPGTANTEAF
TRBV5-1	TRBJ2-1	ASSLGLAGTYNEQF
TRBV3-1/TRBV3-2	TRBJ1-2	ASSQKGTVNYGYT
TRBV5-1	TRBJ2-3	ASSIDRPTDTQY
TRBV18	TRBJ1-1	ASSLTSDTEAF
TRBV27	TRBJ1-6	ASRTGYSSPLH
TRBV5-1	TRBJ1-1	ASSLATRTDLNTEAF
TRBV29-1	TRBJ1-1	SVEDRGGNTEAF
TRBV27	TRBJ1-1	ASSLTDRGTEAF
TRBV14	TRBJ2-2	ASSHLSDLYTGELF